This T cell receptor (beta chain) was recorded in a study of Ad26.COV2.S vaccination and SARS-CoV-2 variants. Across the whole study: Doses of Ad26.COV2.S were injected into muscle once or twice, 56 days apart.

The repertoire was sequenced with immunoSEQ multiplex PCR; TCRdb's copy has only in-frame clones and lacks some. The profile covers about 350,000 clones, with approximately 86% appearing a single time and roughly 10% taken by the ten largest. There are 13 residues in the CDR3. V was cut by 5 bases and J by 3 bases, with 7 bases left in between. Germline V gives CDR1 SGHVS, CDR2 FNYEAQ. Treatment reported: some 20 received Ad26.COV2.S at low or high dose, single or two shots; 5 received placebo; per-sample allocation not given. Collection of the samples took place on day 63 after the first injection of vaccine or placebo. A word on this clone: Antigen unknown.

Study-wide results and limits: Estimates derived from TCR breadth and depth analyses may have underestimated total T cell responses.

The receptor's source is a person between 18 and 65 years old who received the Ad26.COV2.S COVID-19 vaccine or a placebo. Sequencing used peripheral blood, obtained in a trial of Ad26.COV2.S vaccine versus placebo. This chain uses TRBV7-6 with TRBJ1-4, with no clear D. The CDR3 sequence is CASSQAANEKLFF. CDR3 nucleotide sequence: TGTGCCAGCAGCCAGGCGGCTAATGAAAAACTGTTTTTT.